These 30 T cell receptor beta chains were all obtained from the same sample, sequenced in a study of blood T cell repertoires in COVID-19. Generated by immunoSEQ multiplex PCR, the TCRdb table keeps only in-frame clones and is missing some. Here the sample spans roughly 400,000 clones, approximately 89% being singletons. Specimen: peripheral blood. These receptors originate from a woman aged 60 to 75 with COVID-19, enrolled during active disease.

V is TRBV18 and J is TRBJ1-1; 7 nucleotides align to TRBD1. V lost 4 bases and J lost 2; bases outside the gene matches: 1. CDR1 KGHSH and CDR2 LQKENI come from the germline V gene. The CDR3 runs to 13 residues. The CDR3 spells CASSQGANTEAFF. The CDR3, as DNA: TGTGCCAGCTCACAGGGGGCTAACACTGAAGCTTTCTTT.

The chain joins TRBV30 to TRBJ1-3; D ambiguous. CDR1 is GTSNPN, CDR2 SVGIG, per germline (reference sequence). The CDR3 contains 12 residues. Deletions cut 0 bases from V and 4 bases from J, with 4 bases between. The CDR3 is CAWSVLGNTIYF. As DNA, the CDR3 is TGTGCCTGGAGTGTATTAGGAAACACCATATATTTT. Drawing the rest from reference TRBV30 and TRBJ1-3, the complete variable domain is SQTIHQWPATLVQPVGSPLSLECTVEGTSNPNLYWYRQAAGRGLQLLFYSVGIGQISSEVPQNLSASRPQDRQFILSSKKLLLSDSGFYLCAWSVLGNTIYFGEGSWLTVV.

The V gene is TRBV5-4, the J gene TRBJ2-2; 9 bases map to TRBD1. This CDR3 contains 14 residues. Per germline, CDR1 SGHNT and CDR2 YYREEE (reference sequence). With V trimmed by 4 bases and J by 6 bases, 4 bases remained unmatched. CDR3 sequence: CASSTQGAPGELFF. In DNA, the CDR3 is TGTGCCAGCAGCACACAGGGGGCGCCCGGGGAGCTGTTTTTT.

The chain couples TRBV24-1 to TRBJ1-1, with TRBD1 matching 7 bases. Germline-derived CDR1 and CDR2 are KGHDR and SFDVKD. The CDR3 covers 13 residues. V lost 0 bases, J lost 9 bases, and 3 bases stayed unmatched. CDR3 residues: CATSDLQGDKAFF. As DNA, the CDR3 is TGTGCCACCAGTGATTTGCAGGGGGACAAAGCTTTCTTT.

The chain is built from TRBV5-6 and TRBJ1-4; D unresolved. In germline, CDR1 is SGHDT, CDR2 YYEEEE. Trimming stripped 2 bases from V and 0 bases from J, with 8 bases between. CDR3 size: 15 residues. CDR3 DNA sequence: TGTGCCAGCAGCTTTGGGCGTGCAACTAATGAAAAACTGTTTTTT. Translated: CASSFGRATNEKLFF.

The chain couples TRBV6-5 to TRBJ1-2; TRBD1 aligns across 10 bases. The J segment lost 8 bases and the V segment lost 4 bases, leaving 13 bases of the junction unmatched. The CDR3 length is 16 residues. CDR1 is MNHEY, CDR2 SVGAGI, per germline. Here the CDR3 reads CASSSSPGQGLEGYTF. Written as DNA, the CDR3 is TGTGCCAGCAGTTCCTCCCCGGGACAGGGGTTAGAAGGCTACACCTTC.

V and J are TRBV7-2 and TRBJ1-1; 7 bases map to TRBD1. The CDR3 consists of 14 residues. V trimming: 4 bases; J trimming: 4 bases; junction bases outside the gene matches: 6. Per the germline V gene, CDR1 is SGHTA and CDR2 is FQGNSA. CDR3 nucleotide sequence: TGTGCCAGCAGCTCCGGACAGGTACCCACTGAAGCTTTCTTT. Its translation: CASSSGQVPTEAFF.

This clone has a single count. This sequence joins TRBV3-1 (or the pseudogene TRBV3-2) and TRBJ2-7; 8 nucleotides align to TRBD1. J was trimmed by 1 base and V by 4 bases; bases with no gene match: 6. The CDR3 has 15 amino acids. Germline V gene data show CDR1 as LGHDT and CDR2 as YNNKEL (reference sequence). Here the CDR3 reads CASSLMRDRSYEQYF. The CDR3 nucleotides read TGTGCCAGCAGCCTAATGAGGGACAGGTCCTACGAGCAGTACTTC.

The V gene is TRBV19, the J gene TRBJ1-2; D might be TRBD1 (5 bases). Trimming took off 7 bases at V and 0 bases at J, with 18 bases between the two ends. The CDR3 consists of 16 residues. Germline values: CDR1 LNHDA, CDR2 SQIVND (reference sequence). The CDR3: CASMGLSAPANYGYTF. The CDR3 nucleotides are TGTGCCAGTATGGGACTTTCTGCTCCAGCTAACTATGGCTACACCTTC.

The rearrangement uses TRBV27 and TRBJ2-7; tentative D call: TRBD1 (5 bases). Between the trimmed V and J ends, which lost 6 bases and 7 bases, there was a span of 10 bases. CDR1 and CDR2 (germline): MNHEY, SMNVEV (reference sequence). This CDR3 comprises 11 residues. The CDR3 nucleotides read TGTGCCAGCAGCCAGGGATGGGAGCAGTACTTC. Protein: CASSQGWEQYF.

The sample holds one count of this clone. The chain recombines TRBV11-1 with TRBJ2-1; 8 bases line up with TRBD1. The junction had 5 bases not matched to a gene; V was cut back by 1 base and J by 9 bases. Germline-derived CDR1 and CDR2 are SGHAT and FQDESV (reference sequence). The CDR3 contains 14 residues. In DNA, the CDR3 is TGTGCCAGCAGCTTAGGGACAGGGCGGAGTGAGCAGTTCTTC. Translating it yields CASSLGTGRSEQFF. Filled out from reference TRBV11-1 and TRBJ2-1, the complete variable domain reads EAEVAQSPRYKITEKSQAVAFWCDPISGHATLYWYRQILGQGPELLVQFQDESVVDDSQLPKDRFSAERLKGVDSTLKIQPAELGDSAMYLCASSLGTGRSEQFFGPGTRLTVL.

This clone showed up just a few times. CDR3 nucleotides: TGTGCCAGCAGCCAAGGGCAGGGGTACAATCAGCCCCAGCATTTT. This sequence encodes CASSQGQGYNQPQHF. The chain has TRBV4-2 and TRBJ1-5, with D perhaps TRBD1 (6 bases). This CDR3 comprises 15 residues. The germline CDR1 and CDR2 sequences are LGHNA and YNFKEQ. Trimming took 1 base from V and 3 from J, leaving 10 bases between them.

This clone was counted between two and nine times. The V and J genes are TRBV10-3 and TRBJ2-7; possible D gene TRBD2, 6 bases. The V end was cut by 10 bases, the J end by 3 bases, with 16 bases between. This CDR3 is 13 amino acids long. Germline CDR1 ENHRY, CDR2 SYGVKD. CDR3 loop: CATLGGTYYEQYF. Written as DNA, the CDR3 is TGTGCCACCTTGGGCGGGACTTACTACGAGCAGTACTTC.

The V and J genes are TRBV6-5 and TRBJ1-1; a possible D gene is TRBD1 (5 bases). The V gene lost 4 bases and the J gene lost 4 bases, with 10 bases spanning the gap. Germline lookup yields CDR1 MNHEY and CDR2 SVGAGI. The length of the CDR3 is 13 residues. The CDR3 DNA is TGTGCCAGCAGTTTCAGGGAGGGCACTGAAGCTTTCTTT. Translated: CASSFREGTEAFF.

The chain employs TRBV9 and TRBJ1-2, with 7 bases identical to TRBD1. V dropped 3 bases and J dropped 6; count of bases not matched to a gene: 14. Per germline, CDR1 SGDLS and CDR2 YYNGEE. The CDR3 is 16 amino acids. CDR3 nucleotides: TGTGCCAGCAGCGCGGCTCCCAGGGGGTACGGGGATGGCTACACCTTC. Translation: CASSAAPRGYGDGYTF.

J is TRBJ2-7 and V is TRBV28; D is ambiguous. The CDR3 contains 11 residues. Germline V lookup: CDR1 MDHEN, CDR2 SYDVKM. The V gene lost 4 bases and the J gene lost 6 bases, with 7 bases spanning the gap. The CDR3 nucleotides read TGTGCCAGCAGTTCCAACATCGAGCAGTACTTC. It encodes CASSSNIEQYF.

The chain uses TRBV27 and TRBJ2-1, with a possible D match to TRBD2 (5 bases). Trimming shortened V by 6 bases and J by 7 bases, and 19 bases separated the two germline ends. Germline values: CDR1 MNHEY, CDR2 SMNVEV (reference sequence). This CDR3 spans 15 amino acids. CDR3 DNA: TGTGCCAGCAGCCCTCGATGGGGTCCGGGAAATGAGCAGTTCTTC. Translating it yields CASSPRWGPGNEQFF.

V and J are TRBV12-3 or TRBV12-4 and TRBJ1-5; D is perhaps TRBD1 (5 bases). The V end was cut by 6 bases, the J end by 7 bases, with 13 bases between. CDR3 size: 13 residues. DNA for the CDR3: TGTGCCAGCAGGTCAACGGGGGTCCAGCCCCAGCATTTT. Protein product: CASRSTGVQPQHF.

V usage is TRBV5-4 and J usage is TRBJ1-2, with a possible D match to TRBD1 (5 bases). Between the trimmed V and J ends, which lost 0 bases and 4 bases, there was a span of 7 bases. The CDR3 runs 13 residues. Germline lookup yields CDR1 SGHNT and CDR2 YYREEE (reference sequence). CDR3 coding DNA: TGTGCCAGCAGCTTGGTTCAGGGCTATGGCTACACCTTC. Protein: CASSLVQGYGYTF.

CDR3 sequence (DNA): TGTGCCAGCAGCTTCGACAGTCAAGAGACCCAGTACTTC. Translating gives CASSFDSQETQYF. The chain combines TRBV11-2 with TRBJ2-5; D is possibly TRBD1 (5 bases). Trimming shortened V by 3 bases and J by 2 bases, and 7 bases separated the two germline ends. The CDR3 spans 13 residues. Germline CDR1 SGHAT, CDR2 FQNNGV.

CDR3 DNA sequence: TGTGCCAGCAGCCCCCAGACTGATGAGCAGTTCTTC. Encoded protein: CASSPQTDEQFF. V gene TRBV14 combines with J gene TRBJ2-1; D uncertain. CDR3 length equals 12 residues. Trimming shortened V by 4 bases and J by 8 bases, and 9 bases separated the two germline ends. Germline V gene sequence: CDR1 SGHDN, CDR2 FVKESK.

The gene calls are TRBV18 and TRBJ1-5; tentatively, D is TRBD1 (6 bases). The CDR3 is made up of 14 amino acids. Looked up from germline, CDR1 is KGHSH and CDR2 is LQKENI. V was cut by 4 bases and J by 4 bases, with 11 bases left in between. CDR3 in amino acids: CASSRGQTNQPQHF. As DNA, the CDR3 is TGTGCCAGCTCACGTGGACAGACAAATCAGCCCCAGCATTTT.

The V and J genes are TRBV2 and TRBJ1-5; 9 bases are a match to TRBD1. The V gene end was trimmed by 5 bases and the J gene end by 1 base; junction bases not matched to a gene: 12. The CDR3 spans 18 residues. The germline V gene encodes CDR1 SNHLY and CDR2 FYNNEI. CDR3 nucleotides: TGTGCCAGCAGTAAACCGGGACAGGGTCTTGTCAGCAATCAGCCCCAGCATTTT. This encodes CASSKPGQGLVSNQPQHF.

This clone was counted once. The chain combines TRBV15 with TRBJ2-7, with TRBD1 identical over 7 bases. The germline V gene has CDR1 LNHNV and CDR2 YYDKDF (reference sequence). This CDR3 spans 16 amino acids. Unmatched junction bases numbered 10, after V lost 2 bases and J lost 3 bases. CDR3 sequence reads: CATSRLRTGKFYEQYF. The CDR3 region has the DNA TGTGCCACCAGCAGACTTCGGACAGGAAAATTCTACGAGCAGTACTTC. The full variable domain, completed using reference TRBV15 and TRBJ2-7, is DAMVIQNPRYQVTQFGKPVTLSCSQTLNHNVMYWYQQKSSQAPKLLFHYYDKDFNNEADTPDNFQSRRPNTSFCFLDIRSPGLGDTAMYLCATSRLRTGKFYEQYFGPGTRLTVT.

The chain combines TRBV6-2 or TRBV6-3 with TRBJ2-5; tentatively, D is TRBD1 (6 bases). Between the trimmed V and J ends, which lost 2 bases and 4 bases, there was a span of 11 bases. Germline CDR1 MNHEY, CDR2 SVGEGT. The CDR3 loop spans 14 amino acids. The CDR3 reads CASSYRQVPETQYF. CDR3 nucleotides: TGTGCCAGCAGTTACCGACAGGTTCCAGAGACCCAGTACTTC.

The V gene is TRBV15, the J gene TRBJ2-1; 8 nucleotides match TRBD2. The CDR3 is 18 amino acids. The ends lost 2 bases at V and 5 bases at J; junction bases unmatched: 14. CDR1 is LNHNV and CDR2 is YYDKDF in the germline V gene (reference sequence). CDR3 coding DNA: TGTGCCACCAGCAGATCGACTAGCGTGGCGGCCCCTCACAATGAGCAGTTCTTC. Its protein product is CATSRSTSVAAPHNEQFF.

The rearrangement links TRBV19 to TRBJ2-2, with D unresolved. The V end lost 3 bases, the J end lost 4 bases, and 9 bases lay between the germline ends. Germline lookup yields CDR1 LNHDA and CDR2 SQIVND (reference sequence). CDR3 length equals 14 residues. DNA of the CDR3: TGTGCCAGTAGTATTGGCCGTTTCACCGGGGAGCTGTTTTTT. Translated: CASSIGRFTGELFF. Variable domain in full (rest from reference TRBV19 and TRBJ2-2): DGGITQSPKYLFRKEGQNVTLSCEQNLNHDAMYWYRQDPGQGLRLIYYSQIVNDFQKGDIAEGYSVSREKKESFPLTVTSAQKNPTAFYLCASSIGRFTGELFFGEGSRLTVL.

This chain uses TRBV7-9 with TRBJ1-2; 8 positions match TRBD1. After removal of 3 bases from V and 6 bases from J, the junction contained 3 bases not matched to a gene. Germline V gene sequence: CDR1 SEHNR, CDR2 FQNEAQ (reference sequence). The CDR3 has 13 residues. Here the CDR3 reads CASSFPQGDGYTF. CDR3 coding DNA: TGTGCCAGCAGCTTCCCACAGGGGGATGGCTACACCTTC.

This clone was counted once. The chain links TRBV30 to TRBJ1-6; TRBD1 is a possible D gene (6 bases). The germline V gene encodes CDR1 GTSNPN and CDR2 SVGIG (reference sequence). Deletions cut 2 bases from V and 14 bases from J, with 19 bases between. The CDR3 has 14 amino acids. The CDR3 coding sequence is TGTGCCTGGAGTAAAGAGAGGACAGCGAGTACCCTCCACTTT. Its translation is CAWSKERTASTLHF.

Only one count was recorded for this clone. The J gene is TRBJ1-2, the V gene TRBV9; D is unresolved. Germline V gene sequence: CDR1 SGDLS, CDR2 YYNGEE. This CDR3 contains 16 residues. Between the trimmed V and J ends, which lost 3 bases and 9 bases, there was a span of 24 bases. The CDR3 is CASSGKGPTEASRYTF. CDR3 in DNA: TGTGCCAGCAGCGGTAAAGGGCCGACGGAGGCGTCTCGCTACACCTTC.